Below, 25 T cell receptor beta chains from the same sample are listed, as sequenced in a study of cytomegalovirus exposure and HLA in healthy donors. The PCR had 60 Vbeta and 13 Jbeta primers. Sequencing used immunoSEQ multiplex PCR; TCRdb keeps in-frame clones, though not all of them. The table records roughly 170,000 clones, about three quarters of them present only once. The sample taken for sequencing was PBMCs. These receptors were obtained from a female donor in good health and CMV-seronegative.

In this sample, this clone turned up a few times. This sequence joins TRBV15 and TRBJ2-3; 7 positions agree with TRBD1. The V gene's germline CDR1 is LNHNV and CDR2 YYDKDF (reference sequence). This CDR3 has 17 amino acids. Trimming cost V 5 bases and J 0 bases; bases outside gene matches: 11. DNA for the CDR3: TGTGCCACCAGCCGAGGATGGACAGGCGTTAGCACAGATACGCAGTATTTT. Translation: CATSRGWTGVSTDTQYF.

This chain connects TRBV4-1 to TRBJ2-4, with D maybe TRBD2 (6 bases). Germline CDR1 is MGHRA and CDR2 is YSYEKL. This CDR3 is 20 amino acids long. Trimming shortened V by 2 bases and J by 3 bases, and 26 bases separated the two germline ends. The CDR3 DNA sequence: TGCGCCAGCAGCCAAACCGGGACTCTTGAATTCGGTGTTGACAAAAACATTCAGTACTTC. It encodes CASSQTGTLEFGVDKNIQYF.

The chain joins TRBV28 to TRBJ1-1; 9 nucleotides align to TRBD1. The V gene's germline CDR1 is MDHEN and CDR2 SYDVKM. Germline trimming cut 5 bases from V and 1 base from J; bases unmatched to any gene: 5. This CDR3 is 15 amino acids long. The CDR3 nucleotides read TGTGCCAGCAGTAACACAGGGGGCACGAACACTGAAGCTTTCTTT. This translates into CASSNTGGTNTEAFF. Supplemented by reference TRBV28 and TRBJ1-1, the full variable domain reads DVKVTQSSRYLVKRTGEKVFLECVQDMDHENMFWYRQDPGLGLRLIYFSYDVKMKEKGDIPEGYSVSREKKERFSLILESASTNQTSMYLCASSNTGGTNTEAFFGQGTRLTVV.

This chain uses TRBV19 with TRBJ1-2; D unresolved. This CDR3 contains 15 residues. In germline, CDR1 is LNHDA, CDR2 SQIVND (reference sequence). The germline V and J ends were trimmed by 3 bases and 0 bases, with 11 bases remaining between them. The CDR3 DNA reads TGTGCCAGTAGTATCGCTCAGGCTCCTAACTATGGCTACACCTTC. This translates into CASSIAQAPNYGYTF. Using reference TRBV19 and TRBJ1-2 for the parts outside the CDR3, the full variable domain is DGGITQSPKYLFRKEGQNVTLSCEQNLNHDAMYWYRQDPGQGLRLIYYSQIVNDFQKGDIAEGYSVSREKKESFPLTVTSAQKNPTAFYLCASSIAQAPNYGYTFGSGTRLTVV.

The chain employs TRBV5-4 and TRBJ1-2; possible D gene TRBD1, 6 bases. This CDR3 region has 15 residues. From germline, CDR1 is SGHNT and CDR2 YYREEE (reference sequence). The V gene lost 0 bases and the J gene lost 7 bases, with 16 bases spanning the gap. CDR3 amino acids: CASSLAIPTGSGYTF. The CDR3 bases are TGTGCCAGCAGCTTGGCGATACCTACAGGGTCTGGCTACACCTTC.

The rearrangement joins TRBV15 to TRBJ1-2, with TRBD1 matching 10 bases. Germline loops: CDR1 LNHNV, CDR2 YYDKDF (reference sequence). The CDR3 spans 16 residues. The junction had 7 bases not matched to a gene; V was cut back by 0 bases and J by 6 bases. In nucleotides, the CDR3 is TGTGCCACCAGCAGAGATCTAGGGGACAGGGGCGATGGCTACACCTTC. This codes for CATSRDLGDRGDGYTF.

The J gene is TRBJ1-1, the V gene TRBV5-1; a weak D match, TRBD1 (6 bases). Germline V gene sequence: CDR1 SGHRS, CDR2 YFSETQ. The CDR3 contains 14 residues. The ends were cut back, 4 bases at V and 2 bases at J, with 12 bases in the middle. CDR3 protein: CASSLRQANTEAFF. CDR3 in DNA: TGCGCCAGCAGCCTTCGACAGGCCAACACTGAAGCTTTCTTT.

The V gene is TRBV28, the J gene TRBJ2-7; the D is unclear. CDR1 is MDHEN, CDR2 SYDVKM, per germline. CDR3 length equals 15 residues. Trimming removed 9 bases from V and 4 bases from J, with 22 bases in between. CDR3 sequence (DNA): TGTGCCAGTTTTTTCAAGCAGAAGGCGGCATACGAGCAGTACTTC. It yields the protein CASFFKQKAAYEQYF.

This chain uses TRBV19 with TRBJ2-1, with D tentatively TRBD2 (5 bases). This CDR3 is 16 amino acids long. V gave up 5 bases and J gave up 6 bases, with 20 bases separating them. Germline CDR1 LNHDA, CDR2 SQIVND (reference sequence). CDR3 region: CASSPDSSFTINEQFF. DNA for the CDR3: TGTGCCAGTAGTCCGGACTCCTCGTTTACGATCAATGAGCAGTTCTTC.

The chain combines TRBV6-1 with TRBJ2-7; 8 bases are shared with TRBD2. The junction had 4 bases not matched to a gene; V was cut back by 6 bases and J by 0 bases. The CDR3 totals 14 residues. CDR1 is MNHNS and CDR2 is SASEGT in the germline V gene. CDR3 in amino acids: CASRTSGSSYEQYF. CDR3 sequence (DNA): TGTGCCAGCAGGACGAGCGGGAGCTCCTACGAGCAGTACTTC.

In nucleotides, the CDR3 is TGTGCCAGCAGTGAAGCGACGGGGGGCTATGGCTACACCTTC. This gives the protein CASSEATGGYGYTF. V and J are TRBV6-1 and TRBJ1-2, with a possible D match to TRBD1 (5 bases). V was trimmed by 0 bases and J by 4 bases, leaving 9 bases between them. There are 14 residues in the CDR3. Germline loops: CDR1 MNHNS, CDR2 SASEGT.

The chain recombines TRBV5-1 with TRBJ2-1; perhaps TRBD1 as D (5 bases). The CDR3 totals 12 residues. V was cut by 4 bases and J by 8 bases, with 10 bases left in between. Germline lookup yields CDR1 SGHRS and CDR2 YFSETQ. The CDR3 is CASSTQGDEQFF. The CDR3 DNA sequence: TGCGCCAGCAGCACCCAAGGGGATGAGCAGTTCTTC.

This chain joins TRBV7-9 and TRBJ2-1; TRBD1 agrees at 9 bases. Germline V lookup: CDR1 SEHNR, CDR2 FQNEAQ (reference sequence). The CDR3 extends over 15 amino acids. J was trimmed by 6 bases and V by 2 bases; bases with no gene match: 5. CDR3 residues: CASSLTGTGSNEQFF. CDR3 nucleotides: TGTGCCAGCAGCTTAACTGGGACAGGGAGCAATGAGCAGTTCTTC. The full variable domain, its missing parts supplied by reference TRBV7-9 and TRBJ2-1, is DTGVSQNPRHKITKRGQNVTFRCDPISEHNRLYWYRQTLGQGPEFLTYFQNEAQLEKSRLLSDRFSAERPKGSFSTLEIQRTEQGDSAMYLCASSLTGTGSNEQFFGPGTRLTVL.

This chain joins TRBV5-4 and TRBJ2-7; a weak D match, TRBD2 (6 bases). The CDR3 is 14 residues long. CDR1 and CDR2 from the germline V gene are SGHNT and YYREEE (reference sequence). V shed 3 bases and J shed 2 bases, with 12 bases lying between them. CDR3 loop: CASSSGTPTYEQYF. The CDR3 DNA sequence: TGTGCCAGCAGCTCCGGGACTCCGACCTACGAGCAGTACTTC.

The V and J genes are TRBV4-2 and TRBJ1-1; D unclear. CDR3 length equals 13 residues. Trimming took 4 bases from V and 3 from J, leaving 9 bases between them. CDR1 and CDR2 (germline): LGHNA, YNFKEQ. The CDR3 loop is CASSRTGYTEAFF. The CDR3 nucleotides are TGTGCCAGCAGCCGTACGGGGTACACTGAAGCTTTCTTT.

The chain links TRBV28 to TRBJ2-7; D unresolved. Germline loops: CDR1 MDHEN, CDR2 SYDVKM. The CDR3 consists of 12 residues. Trimming pared 11 bases from V and 2 bases from J, leaving 13 bases between. The CDR3 loop is CAALKSTYEQYF. Here the CDR3 DNA reads TGTGCCGCCCTGAAGAGTACCTACGAGCAGTACTTC.

V gene TRBV7-9 combines with J gene TRBJ1-2, with a weak D call TRBD1 (5 bases). This CDR3 comprises 15 residues. The germline CDR1 and CDR2 sequences are SEHNR and FQNEAQ (reference sequence). Trimming pared 6 bases from V and 6 bases from J, leaving 20 bases between. For the CDR3, the DNA is TGTGCCAGCAGTCTCGGGGCGGAGGGTTGGGATGGCTACACCTTC. Protein product: CASSLGAEGWDGYTF.

The chain couples TRBV7-3 to TRBJ2-5; TRBD2 matches at 10 bases. Looked up from germline, CDR1 is SGHTA and CDR2 is FQGTGA. The CDR3 totals 16 residues. The ends lost 5 bases at V and 5 bases at J; junction bases unmatched: 11. The chain's CDR3 is CASSPSAGGPLETQYF. The CDR3 nucleotides read TGTGCCAGCAGCCCGTCAGCGGGAGGGCCTCTCGAGACCCAGTACTTC.

The chain couples TRBV4-3 to TRBJ2-3; D possibly corresponds to TRBD2 (5 bases). Deletions cut 4 bases from V and 2 bases from J, with 13 bases between. The germline CDR1 and CDR2 sequences are LGHNA and YSLEER. The length of the CDR3 is 15 residues. The CDR3 region has the DNA TGCGCCAGCAGCCCGTCTCGGGGTTCCACAGATACGCAGTATTTT. Translation: CASSPSRGSTDTQYF.

The V gene is TRBV7-2, the J gene TRBJ2-7; TRBD2 is a possible D gene (5 bases). The DNA end favors TRBJ2-5, so the J call may be wrong. CDR1 is SGHTA and CDR2 is FQGNSA in the germline V gene. The CDR3 consists of 14 residues. CDR3 sequence (DNA): TGTGCCAGCAGCTTAATGCTAGCCCAAGAGACCCAGTACTTC. The encoded protein is CASSLMLAQETQYF.

The chain employs TRBV7-3 and TRBJ2-5; D is possibly TRBD1 (6 bases). TRBJ2-7 matches the DNA end more closely, so the J call is doubtful. The CDR3 runs to 15 residues. Germline loops: CDR1 SGHTA, CDR2 FQGTGA. The CDR3 is CASSLKGDGSYEQYF. CDR3 DNA sequence: TGTGCCAGCAGCTTAAAGGGGGATGGCTCCTACGAGCAGTACTTC.

The V gene is TRBV2, the J gene TRBJ2-2, with 8 nucleotides matching TRBD1. The germline gives CDR1 SNHLY, CDR2 FYNNEI. There are 15 residues in the CDR3. J lost 8 bases, V lost 6 bases, and 11 bases had no gene match. The chain's CDR3 is CASRGDRPLMGELFF. Here the CDR3 DNA reads TGTGCCAGCAGAGGGGACAGGCCCCTCATGGGGGAGCTGTTTTTT. The full variable domain, completed using reference TRBV2 and TRBJ2-2, is EPEVTQTPSHQVTQMGQEVILRCVPISNHLYFYWYRQILGQKVEFLVSFYNNEISEKSEIFDDQFSVERPDGSNFTLKIRSTKLEDSAMYFCASRGDRPLMGELFFGEGSRLTVL.

V gene TRBV7-2 combines with J gene TRBJ1-2; D may be TRBD1 (5 bases). The CDR3 has 15 amino acids. Germline V gene sequence: CDR1 SGHTA, CDR2 FQGNSA. Trimming pared 1 base from V and 5 bases from J, leaving 14 bases between. CDR3 residues: CASSLGLTEIYGYTF. As DNA, the CDR3 is TGTGCCAGCAGCTTAGGGCTGACAGAAATTTATGGCTACACCTTC.

The chain is built from TRBV2 and TRBJ1-5; tentatively, D is TRBD1 (6 bases). The germline V gene encodes CDR1 SNHLY and CDR2 FYNNEI. The CDR3 sequence is 14 residues long. The V and J ends lost 6 bases and 6 bases respectively, with 15 bases between them. The CDR3 nucleotides are TGTGCCAGCAGGGAACAGGGCCCGCGTCAGCCCCAGCATTTT. Translating it yields CASREQGPRQPQHF.

The rearrangement joins TRBV13 to TRBJ2-1, with TRBD2 matching over 8 bases. This CDR3 has 14 residues. Germline values: CDR1 PRHDT, CDR2 FYEKMQ (reference sequence). V gave up 6 bases and J gave up 7 bases; unmatched junction bases: 8. CDR3 bases: TGTGCCAGCAGACGAAGCGGGAGTAGGAATGAGCAGTTCTTC. It translates to CASRRSGSRNEQFF.